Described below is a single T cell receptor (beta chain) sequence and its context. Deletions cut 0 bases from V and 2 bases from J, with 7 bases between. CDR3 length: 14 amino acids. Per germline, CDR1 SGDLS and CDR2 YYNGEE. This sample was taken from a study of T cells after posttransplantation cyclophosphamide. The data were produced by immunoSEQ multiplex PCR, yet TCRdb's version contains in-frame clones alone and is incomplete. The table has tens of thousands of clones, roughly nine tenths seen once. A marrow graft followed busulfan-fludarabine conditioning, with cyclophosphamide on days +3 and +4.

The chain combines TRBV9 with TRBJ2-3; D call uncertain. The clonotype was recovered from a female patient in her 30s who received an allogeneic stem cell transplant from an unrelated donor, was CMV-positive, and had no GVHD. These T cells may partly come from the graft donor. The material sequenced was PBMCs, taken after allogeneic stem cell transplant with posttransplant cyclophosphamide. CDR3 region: CASSVGAYTDTQYF. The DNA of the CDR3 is TGTGCCAGCAGCGTAGGAGCCTACACAGATACGCAGTATTTT.